A single sample gave rise to the 15 T cell receptor beta chains below, sequenced in a study of blood T cell repertoires in COVID-19. The table came from immunoSEQ multiplex PCR; TCRdb's copy has only in-frame clones and leaves some out. Here the sample spans approximately 330,000 clones, roughly 89% being singletons. The sequencing sample was made of PBMCs or T cells enriched from blood (not recorded which). These receptor sequences come from a woman aged 25 to 45 who had recovered from COVID-19.

This rearrangement joins TRBV18 to TRBJ2-1; no clear D gene. This CDR3 has 16 amino acids. Germline CDR1 and CDR2: KGHSH and LQKENI. The V gene lost 0 bases and the J gene lost 7 bases, with 16 bases spanning the gap. The CDR3 DNA reads TGTGCCAGCTCACCACCGAATGGCTACTGGGCGAATGAGCAGTTCTTC. This codes for CASSPPNGYWANEQFF.

This sequence joins TRBV10-3 and TRBJ2-2, with TRBD1 identical over 7 bases. The trim removed 4 bases at V and 4 bases at J, leaving 9 bases unmatched. There are 16 residues in the CDR3. CDR1 and CDR2 (germline): ENHRY, SYGVKD. The CDR3 nucleotides read TGTGCCATCAGTGTTAAGGGACAGCGGACCACCGGGGAGCTGTTTTTT. Protein product: CAISVKGQRTTGELFF.

The chain employs TRBV4-1 and TRBJ1-2; D not certain. CDR3 size: 16 residues. Deletions cut 1 base from V and 1 base from J, with 13 bases between. Germline lookup yields CDR1 MGHRA and CDR2 YSYEKL. The CDR3 region is CASSQARLIHNYGYTF. As DNA, the CDR3 is TGCGCCAGCAGCCAAGCACGACTGATCCATAACTATGGCTACACCTTC.

This chain uses TRBV21-1 with TRBJ2-1; the table calls TRBD2, which could not be checked here. TRBV21-1 is termed a pseudogene. This CDR3 has 15 residues. CDR3 DNA: TGTGCCAGCAGCAGTAGCGGGAGATGGGACAATGAGCAGTTCTTC. Residues: CASSSSGRWDNEQFF.

The V call is TRBV7-8, the J call TRBJ2-1, with TRBD1 matching over 8 bases. CDR1 and CDR2 from the germline V gene are SGHVS and FQNEAQ. The trim removed 6 bases at V and 2 bases at J, leaving 6 bases unmatched. This CDR3 is built from 15 residues. The CDR3 spells CASRSDREAYNEQFF. CDR3 bases: TGTGCCAGCAGATCGGACAGGGAGGCCTACAATGAGCAGTTCTTC.

The V and J genes are TRBV18 and TRBJ1-1; TRBD1 matches 8 bases. CDR1 is KGHSH, CDR2 LQKENI, per germline. The CDR3 length is 16 residues. Trimming cost V 3 bases and J 0 bases; bases outside gene matches: 6. The CDR3 DNA reads as TGTGCCAGCTCACCGGGACAGGCCACGATGAACACTGAAGCTTTCTTT. Residues: CASSPGQATMNTEAFF.

The chain recombines TRBV19 with TRBJ1-5; 12 bases map to TRBD1. Trimming took 5 bases from V and 1 from J; bases not matched to a gene: 9. CDR1 and CDR2 from the germline V gene are LNHDA and SQIVND (reference sequence). The CDR3 is made up of 18 amino acids. The CDR3 DNA sequence: TGTGCCAGTAGTTCCGGGACAGGGGGCATGAGAAGCAATCAGCCCCAGCATTTT. Protein sequence: CASSSGTGGMRSNQPQHF.

This chain uses TRBV6-5 with TRBJ1-2; D not resolved. CDR3 length equals 11 residues. The germline V and J ends were trimmed by 8 bases and 8 bases, with 12 bases remaining between them. Germline V lookup: CDR1 MNHEY, CDR2 SVGAGI. For the CDR3, the DNA is TGTGCCAGCGGAGGGCTGGGGGGCTACACCTTC. This translates into CASGGLGGYTF.

The chain combines TRBV6-5 with TRBJ2-7; D is perhaps TRBD2 (6 bases). Germline CDR1 is MNHEY and CDR2 is SVGAGI. Trimming took 3 bases from V and 0 from J, leaving 15 bases between them. This CDR3 has 16 residues. CDR3 loop: CASSYGSDGSSYEQYF. The CDR3 region has the DNA TGTGCCAGCAGTTATGGATCGGACGGGAGCTCCTACGAGCAGTACTTC.

As DNA, the CDR3 is TGTGCCAGCAACGGTGGACTAGCGGGAGGGCCCGGGGAGCTGTTTTTT. It yields the protein CASNGGLAGGPGELFF. The chain recombines TRBV3-1 (or the pseudogene TRBV3-2) with TRBJ2-2; TRBD2 agrees at 15 bases. The CDR3 covers 16 residues. Trimming cost V 7 bases and J 6 bases; bases outside gene matches: 6. The germline V gene has CDR1 LGHDT and CDR2 YNNKEL (reference sequence).

This clone was counted only a few times. The gene calls are TRBV6-5 and TRBJ2-7; TRBD1 matches at 10 bases. This CDR3 has 14 residues. Unmatched junction bases numbered 6, after V lost 5 bases and J lost 5 bases. Germline V CDR1 and CDR2: MNHEY, SVGAGI. This chain's CDR3 is CASSRDRGVHEQYF. In nucleotides, the CDR3 is TGTGCCAGCAGTAGGGACAGGGGTGTCCACGAGCAGTACTTC.

The J gene is TRBJ1-1, the V gene TRBV13; TRBD1 is a possible D gene (5 bases). This CDR3 comprises 15 residues. Per the germline V gene, CDR1 is PRHDT and CDR2 is FYEKMQ (reference sequence). The ends were cut back, 2 bases at V and 1 base at J, with 11 bases in the middle. Here the CDR3 DNA reads TGTGCCAGCAGCTTAAGGACATCTAGGAACACTGAAGCTTTCTTT. Protein: CASSLRTSRNTEAFF.

This clone was picked up a small number of times. The chain couples TRBV25-1 to TRBJ2-5; 9 positions match TRBD2. The CDR3 is made up of 15 amino acids. CDR1 is MGHDK, CDR2 SYGVNS, per germline. V shed 6 bases and J 5 bases; nucleotides not matched to a gene: 10. The CDR3 sequence is CASSPIAGVRETQYF. The CDR3 DNA sequence: TGTGCCAGCAGCCCGATAGCGGGAGTGCGGGAGACCCAGTACTTC.

The V and J genes are TRBV7-2 and TRBJ2-7, with a possible D match to TRBD2 (5 bases). Germline V lookup: CDR1 SGHTA, CDR2 FQGNSA. The CDR3 runs to 16 residues. The germline V and J ends were trimmed by 1 base and 2 bases, with 15 bases remaining between them. The CDR3 DNA reads as TGTGCCAGCAGCTTAGGACCCGGACTGCACACCTACGAGCAGTACTTC. Translated: CASSLGPGLHTYEQYF.

The genes are TRBV3-1 (or the pseudogene TRBV3-2) and TRBJ2-1; possible D gene TRBD2, 6 bases. The germline V and J ends were trimmed by 3 bases and 12 bases, with 9 bases remaining between them. Per the germline V gene, CDR1 is LGHDT and CDR2 is YNNKEL (reference sequence). The CDR3 length is 11 residues. The CDR3 sequence: CASSHRDWQFF. CDR3 coding DNA: TGTGCCAGCAGCCACCGGGACTGGCAGTTCTTC.